This T cell receptor beta chain was observed in a study of OX40 agonist ivuxolimab in advanced cancers. About the study: Ivuxolimab, which is an agonistic anti-OX40 (CD134) antibody, was administered to the patients.

This clone was picked up one time. There are 15 residues in the CDR3. After removal of 5 bases from V and 0 bases from J, the junction contained 3 bases not matched to a gene. CDR1 SEHNR and CDR2 FQNEAQ come from the germline V gene (reference sequence). Autoimmune disease history or systemic immunosuppression led to patient exclusion. This table comes from immunoSEQ multiplex PCR, and its TCRdb copy is limited to in-frame clones, with some not included. The sample comprises about 70,000 clones, approximately 89% of which are singletons, and around 1% rests with the top ten. This specimen consisted of CD4+ or CD8+ T cells sorted from blood, obtained in a trial of the OX40 agonist ivuxolimab. V is TRBV7-9 and J is TRBJ2-3; 9 positions agree with TRBD2. This TCR derives from an adult with an advanced solid tumor such as melanoma, head and neck, liver or kidney cancer. Here the CDR3 reads CASSLSGGSTDTQYF. The CDR3 DNA reads as TGTGCCAGCAGCCTTAGCGGGGGAAGCACAGATACGCAGTATTTT.